The 16 T cell receptor beta chains given below trace back to one sample, sequenced in a study of patients and donors after allogeneic stem cell transplantation. Each CDR3 protein gets one entry after TCRdb re-called the RT-PCR reads with MiXCR. The table lists around 1,600 distinct CDR3 sequences, less than 25% of them singletons. Sequencing was performed on blood, either unsorted or a sorted T cell fraction (not recorded which). The source of these receptors is a human donor who was either an allogeneic HSCT recipient or a stem cell or donor lymphocyte infusion donor (not recorded which). It is not recorded whose cells these are; they may come from a transplant donor.

This clonotype was counted only a few times. This chain connects TRBV6-2 or TRBV6-3 to TRBJ1-1, with a tentative D call TRBD1 (6 bases). Germline assignment: CDR1 MNHEY and CDR2 SVGEGT. The CDR3 covers 16 residues. Trimming left V 0 bases short and J 1 base short, with 12 bases between. CDR3 amino acids: CASSYSLGQPNTEAFF. The CDR3 DNA reads TGTGCCAGCAGTTACTCGTTAGGACAGCCGAACACTGAAGCTTTCTTT.

The rearrangement links TRBV13 to TRBJ2-5, with D maybe TRBD1 (5 bases). Trimming left V 5 bases short and J 3 bases short, with 13 bases between. In germline, CDR1 is PRHDT, CDR2 FYEKMQ (reference sequence). This CDR3 contains 14 residues. CDR3 loop: CASSPPGAEETQYF. The CDR3 region has the DNA TGTGCCAGCAGCCCCCCTGGGGCAGAAGAGACCCAGTACTTC.

The V gene is TRBV14, the J gene TRBJ2-5; D uncertain. Germline loops: CDR1 SGHDN, CDR2 FVKESK. Trimming removed 4 bases at V and 5 bases at J, with 11 bases between. The CDR3 has 13 residues. CDR3 protein: CASSPGVDETQYF. In DNA form, the CDR3 reads TGTGCCAGCAGCCCGGGCGTCGACGAGACCCAGTACTTC.

This clonotype counts as large. The CDR3 reads CASSFTRGETQYF. CDR3 DNA sequence: TGTGCCAGCAGCTTCACTAGAGGAGAGACCCAGTACTTC. The gene calls are TRBV7-2 and TRBJ2-5; a weak D match, TRBD2 (5 bases). The V and J ends lost 3 bases and 4 bases respectively, with 9 bases between them. In germline, CDR1 is SGHTA, CDR2 FQGNSA. There are 13 residues in the CDR3.

This clonotype was detected a few times. J is TRBJ2-5 and V is TRBV5-1, with TRBD1 matching 8 bases. Germline CDR1 reads SGHRS; CDR2 reads YFSETQ. The CDR3 is 14 amino acids. Germline trimming cut 8 bases from V and 3 bases from J; bases unmatched to any gene: 9. In DNA, the CDR3 is TGCGCCAGTTCACGCGCACAGGGGGAAGAGACCCAGTACTTC. The encoded protein is CASSRAQGEETQYF.

This clonotype has a handful of counts. This rearrangement joins TRBV5-6 to TRBJ2-4, with 8 bases identical to TRBD1. This CDR3 comprises 15 residues. V was clipped by 5 bases and J by 7 bases; unmatched bases: 11. Germline CDR1 reads SGHDT; CDR2 reads YYEEEE. CDR3 DNA: TGTGCCAGCAGTTTCAATACCGGGACAGGCAACATTCAGTACTTC. Translated: CASSFNTGTGNIQYF.

The chain employs TRBV30 and TRBJ1-1; a weak D match, TRBD1 (6 bases). The CDR3 is 12 residues long. The germline gives CDR1 GTSNPN, CDR2 SVGIG (reference sequence). V was cut by 5 bases and J by 5 bases, with 12 bases left in between. CDR3 bases: TGTGCCTGGGACAGGCAGATGACTGAAGCTTTCTTT. Its translation is CAWDRQMTEAFF. The full variable domain, its missing parts supplied by reference TRBV30 and TRBJ1-1, is SQTIHQWPATLVQPVGSPLSLECTVEGTSNPNLYWYRQAAGRGLQLLFYSVGIGQISSEVPQNLSASRPQDRQFILSSKKLLLSDSGFYLCAWDRQMTEAFFGQGTRLTVV.

Within the sample, this clonotype is large (0.1 to 1%). The chain combines TRBV29-1 with TRBJ2-1, with D uncertain. V gave up 1 base and J gave up 6 bases, with 7 bases separating them. The CDR3 totals 12 residues. Germline CDR1 reads SQVTM; CDR2 reads ANQGSEA. The CDR3 loop is CSVEGLTNEQFF. The CDR3 DNA sequence: TGCAGCGTTGAAGGTCTAACCAATGAGCAGTTCTTC.

This clonotype ranks as large (0.1 to 1%). The rearrangement joins TRBV2 to TRBJ2-2; TRBD2 matches 9 bases. J gave up 5 bases and V 5 bases, and 6 bases lay outside the gene matches. The germline CDR1 and CDR2 sequences are SNHLY and FYNNEI. The CDR3 consists of 15 residues. CDR3 sequence (DNA): TGTGCCAGCAGTTCGACTAGCGGAAAAACCGGGGAGCTGTTTTTT. Encoded protein: CASSSTSGKTGELFF.

The chain joins TRBV29-1 to TRBJ2-7, with 9 bases aligning to TRBD1. Germline-derived CDR1 and CDR2 are SQVTM and ANQGSEA. The CDR3 runs 12 residues. V lost 4 bases and J lost 5; bases outside the gene matches: 3. DNA for the CDR3: TGCAGCGTTGTAAGGGACAGGGACGAGCAGTACTTC. Translating it yields CSVVRDRDEQYF.

This clonotype has only a few counts. The chain employs TRBV10-3 and TRBJ2-6; 7 bases align to TRBD1. The CDR3 is made up of 16 amino acids. Germline V gives CDR1 ENHRY, CDR2 SYGVKD. With 7 bases clipped from V and 4 bases from J, the junction kept 10 bases outside the gene matches. The chain's CDR3 is CAITAQGILGANVLTF. The CDR3 DNA is TGTGCCATCACGGCACAGGGGATATTAGGGGCCAACGTCCTGACTTTC.

The table lists this clonotype with a few counts. This sequence joins TRBV11-1 and TRBJ2-1, with TRBD2 matching 7 bases. Germline V gene lookup returns CDR1 SGHAT and CDR2 FQDESV (reference sequence). The length of the CDR3 is 16 residues. The J segment lost 2 bases and the V segment lost 5 bases, leaving 9 bases of the junction unmatched. CDR3 protein: CASSPLGGRTYNEQFF. CDR3 nucleotide sequence: TGTGCCAGCAGCCCGCTGGGCGGGAGAACCTACAATGAGCAGTTCTTC.

This clonotype showed up just a few times. This chain connects TRBV18 to TRBJ2-5; perhaps D is TRBD1 or TRBD2 (5 bases each). The germline V and J ends were trimmed by 1 base and 5 bases, with 5 bases remaining between them. The CDR3 has 12 residues. Per the germline V gene, CDR1 is KGHSH and CDR2 is LQKENI. The CDR3 loop reads CASSPRGETQYF. CDR3 nucleotide sequence: TGTGCCAGCTCACCACGGGGGGAGACCCAGTACTTC. Using reference TRBV18 and TRBJ2-5 for the parts outside the CDR3, the full variable domain is NAGVMQNPRHLVRRRGQEARLRCSPMKGHSHVYWYRQLPEEGLKFMVYLQKENIIDESGMPKERFSAEFPKEGPSILRIQQVVRGDSAAYFCASSPRGETQYFGPGTRLLVL.

This clonotype showed up just a few times. V is TRBV30 and J is TRBJ1-6, with D perhaps TRBD1 (5 bases). This CDR3 has 15 residues. Trimming pared 4 bases from V and 13 bases from J, leaving 23 bases between. Germline V gene lookup returns CDR1 GTSNPN and CDR2 SVGIG (reference sequence). The CDR3 protein is CAWTAGGTLLGPLHF. Written as DNA, the CDR3 is TGTGCCTGGACTGCGGGGGGGACCCTTCTGGGTCCCCTCCACTTT.

This clonotype appeared a few times. This sequence joins TRBV2 and TRBJ2-1, with D unresolved. This CDR3 is 11 amino acids long. CDR1 and CDR2 (germline): SNHLY, FYNNEI. V lost 4 bases and J 9 bases, leaving 7 bases between the germline ends. Here the CDR3 DNA reads TGTGCCAGCAGTGTAATGCGTGAGCAGTTCTTC. Its translation is CASSVMREQFF.

Note on this clonotype: An end of the junction differs from the germline gene, which may be a read error. The rearrangement joins TRBV7-7 to TRBJ2-2; D is ambiguous. The CDR3 totals 13 residues. From germline, CDR1 is SSHAT and CDR2 FNYEAQ (reference sequence). CDR3 nucleotides: TGTGCTAGCAGCTCCGCGAACACCGGGGAGCTGTTTTTT. As protein: CASSSANTGELFF.